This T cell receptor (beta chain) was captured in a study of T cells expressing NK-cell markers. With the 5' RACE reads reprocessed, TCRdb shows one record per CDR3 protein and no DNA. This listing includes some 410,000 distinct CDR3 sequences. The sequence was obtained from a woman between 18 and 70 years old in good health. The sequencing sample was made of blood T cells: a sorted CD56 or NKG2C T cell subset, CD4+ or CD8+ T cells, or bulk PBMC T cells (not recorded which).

CDR3 loop: CASSPLKPGALSTDTQYF. The chain recombines TRBV18 with TRBJ2-3; TCRdb picks TRBD2, but there is no DNA to check that call. The CDR3 consists of 18 residues. The V gene's germline CDR1 is KGHSH and CDR2 LQKENI. The full variable domain, with the rest looked up from reference TRBV18 and TRBJ2-3, is NAGVMQNPRHLVRRRGQEARLRCSPMKGHSHVYWYRQLPEEGLKFMVYLQKENIIDESGMPKERFSAEFPKEGPSILRIQQVVRGDSAAYFCASSPLKPGALSTDTQYFGPGTRLTVL.